This TCR beta chain was identified in a study of blood T cell repertoires in COVID-19. Study-wide background: The United States, Italy and Spain were the sources of the acute and convalescent COVID-19 samples. T cells, B-cell-depleted T cells, or PBMCs provided the cDNA or gDNA that served as material.

In the original processing: Using reference gene primer amplification, nucleated cell counts were estimated. Profiling relied on immunoSEQ multiplex PCR, and the TCRdb table lists in-frame clones only, not all of them. The V and J calls and clone size are taken from that table; D and trimming were inferred from the DNA. Of around 32,000 clones in the sample, 93% were seen once. Germline V gene sequence: CDR1 SGHDN, CDR2 FVKESK. Trimming pared 3 bases from V and 2 bases from J, leaving 22 bases between. The CDR3 length is 18 residues. The source of this sequence is a male donor with active COVID-19. The specimen was peripheral blood. The chain joins TRBV14 to TRBJ1-2; tentative D call: TRBD1 (6 bases). CDR3 coding DNA: TGTGCCAGCAGCCAGCGGCGCTGGGGGCAACCTCTAAACTATGGCTACACCTTC. Amino acid sequence: CASSQRRWGQPLNYGYTF. Supplemented by reference TRBV14 and TRBJ1-2, the full variable domain reads EAGVTQFPSHSVIEKGQTVTLRCDPISGHDNLYWYRRVMGKEIKFLLHFVKESKQDESGMPNNRFLAERTGGTYSTLKVQPAELEDSGVYFCASSQRRWGQPLNYGYTFGSGTRLTVV.